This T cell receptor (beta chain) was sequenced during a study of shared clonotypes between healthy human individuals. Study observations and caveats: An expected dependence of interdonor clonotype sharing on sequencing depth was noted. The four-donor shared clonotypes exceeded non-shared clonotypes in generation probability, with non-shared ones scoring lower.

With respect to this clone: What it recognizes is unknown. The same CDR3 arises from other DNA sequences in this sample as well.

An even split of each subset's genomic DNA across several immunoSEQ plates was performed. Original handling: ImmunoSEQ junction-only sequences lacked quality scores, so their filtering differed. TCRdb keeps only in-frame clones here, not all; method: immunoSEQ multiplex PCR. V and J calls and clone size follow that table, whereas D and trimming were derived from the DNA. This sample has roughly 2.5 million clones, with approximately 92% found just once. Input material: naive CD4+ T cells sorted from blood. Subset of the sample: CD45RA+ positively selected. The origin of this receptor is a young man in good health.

CDR3 amino acids: CASSLDRNTEAFF. The CDR3 DNA reads as TGTGCCAGCAGCTTAGACAGGAACACTGAAGCTTTCTTT. This chain joins TRBV11-3 and TRBJ1-1; D is unresolved. The V and J ends lost 0 bases and 1 base respectively, with 3 bases between them. CDR3 size: 13 residues. CDR1 and CDR2 (germline): SGHNT, YENEEA.